This is a list of T cell receptor beta chains from one sample in a study of glioma-infiltrating T cells after dendritic cell vaccination. Clones were read by immunoSEQ multiplex PCR, and TCRdb kept only the in-frame ones, dropping some. The sample consists of under 130,000 clones, 90% of them appearing once. This material consisted of blood, taken after dendritic cell vaccination. The receptors come from a human donor with glioblastoma. Each CDR3 is given with its conserved first and last residue. D genes are given only for firm matches. Not all rows give a size; the values are once, few, many and, for expanded clones, a class.

D	J	V	size	DNA	CDR3
TRBD1	TRBJ1-2	TRBV6-1	once	TGTGCCTCCGCGACACAGGGGGCGCAGGGCTACACCTTC	CASATQGAQGYTF
TRBD2	TRBJ2-7	TRBV5-1	NA	TGCGCCAGCAGCTCACTAGCGGGAGTGTCCTACGAGCAGTACTTC	CASSSLAGVSYEQYF
TRBD1	TRBJ1-5	TRBV19	NA	TGTGCCAGTAGCCGCGGACAGGGTAGATACCCCCAGCATTTT	CASSRGQGRYPQHF
NA	TRBJ1-6	TRBV7-6	NA	TGTGCCAGCAGCTTGGAGGGCTCCTATAATTCACCCCTCCACTTT	CASSLEGSYNSPLHF
NA	TRBJ1-4	TRBV19	NA	TGTGCCAGTAGTACCGGGTTTCCAACTAATGAAAAACTGTTTTTT	CASSTGFPTNEKLFF
TRBD2	TRBJ2-1	TRBV6-1	NA	TGTGCCAGCAGTTCTAGCGGGAGTTACAATGAGCAGTTCTTC	CASSSSGSYNEQFF
NA	TRBJ2-5	TRBV19	NA	TGTGCCAGTAGTATCACAGGGCCGGGAGAGACCCAGTACTTC	CASSITGPGETQYF
NA	TRBJ1-2	TRBV6-1	once	TGTGCCAGCAGATCACAGGGCCTCGGTGGCTACACCTTC	CASRSQGLGGYTF
NA	TRBJ1-2	TRBV30	NA	TGTGCCTGGAGTGTACAGGACAACTATGGCTACACCTTC	CAWSVQDNYGYTF
TRBD1	TRBJ1-5	TRBV27	NA	TGTGCCAGCAGTTTAGAGGGACAGGGGGTAGATCAGCCCCAGCATTTT	CASSLEGQGVDQPQHF
TRBD1	TRBJ2-1	TRBV9	NA	TGTGCCAGCAGCGTTGACCTTCCGACAGGGTCTAACAATGAGCAGTTCTTC	CASSVDLPTGSNNEQFF
NA	TRBJ2-1	TRBV4-2	NA	TGTGCCAGCAGCCAAATACCCTCGCAGGGCTACAATGAGCAGTTCTTC	CASSQIPSQGYNEQFF
NA	TRBJ2-7	TRBV11-3	NA	TGTGCCAGCAGTCCCCAAGGGGGTTACTCCTACGAGCAGTACTTC	CASSPQGGYSYEQYF
NA	TRBJ2-1	TRBV6-1	NA	TGTGCCAGCAGTGAATTCAGCGGTCCCTACAATGAGCAGTTCTTC	CASSEFSGPYNEQFF
TRBD1	TRBJ1-4	TRBV19	few	TGTGCCAGTACTCGGACAGGGAATGAAAAACTGTTTTTT	CASTRTGNEKLFF
TRBD2	TRBJ2-1	TRBV19	few	TGTGCCAGTACCGCCCTCGGCGGGAGCTCCTACAATGAGCAGTTCTTC	CASTALGGSSYNEQFF
NA	TRBJ2-2	TRBV5-6	NA	TGTGCCAGCAGCCCCATGCTGCGGGGTCGCACCGGGGAGCTGTTTTTT	CASSPMLRGRTGELFF
NA	TRBJ2-7	TRBV5-1	NA	TGCGCCAGCAGCTTGGGTACACACGAGCAGTACTTC	CASSLGTHEQYF
NA	TRBJ1-2	TRBV2	once	TGTGCCAGCTCGGGGGTGGACTATGGCTACACCTTC	CASSGVDYGYTF
TRBD2	TRBJ2-2	TRBV27	NA	TGTGCCAGCAGTCCCATGGGGACTAGCGGGGCAAACACCGGGGAGCTGTTTTTT	CASSPMGTSGANTGELFF
TRBD1	TRBJ1-5	TRBV2	NA	TGTGCCAGCAGCAACCCCGGGACAGGGAATAGCAATCAGCCCCAGCATTTT	CASSNPGTGNSNQPQHF
NA	TRBJ1-1	TRBV6-1	once	TGTGCCAGCTCGCATGGCCCGCCTAGAGAAGCTTTCTTT	CASSHGPPREAFF
TRBD1	TRBJ2-6	TRBV6-1	once	TGTGCCAGCAGTGCGACAGGGCCTGGGGCCAACGTCCTGACTTTC	CASSATGPGANVLTF
TRBD1	TRBJ1-3	TRBV7-9	NA	TGTGCCAGCAGCCCCTTCGGCAGGGGGACTGGAAACACCATATATTTT	CASSPFGRGTGNTIYF
TRBD1	TRBJ1-2	TRBV6-5	once	TGTGCCAGCAGCCTACAGGGGTTCTATGGCTACACCTTC	CASSLQGFYGYTF
NA	TRBJ2-1	TRBV6-1	NA	TGTGCCAGCAGTGAAGGGTTAGCGTACTACAATGAGCAGTTCTTC	CASSEGLAYYNEQFF
TRBD2	TRBJ2-5	TRBV6-1	NA	TGTGCCAGCAGCGTGACTAGCCTAGAGACCCAGTACTTC	CASSVTSLETQYF
NA	TRBJ2-3	TRBV5-1	NA	TGCGCCAGCAGCTTGGACGGGGGAGATACGCAGTATTTT	CASSLDGGDTQYF
TRBD1	TRBJ1-6	TRBV28	once	TGTGCCAGCAGCTTCCAAACACCCCTAGGACAGGGAGAGACTTCACCCCTCCACTTT	CASSFQTPLGQGETSPLHF
NA	TRBJ1-5	TRBV4-1	NA	TGCGCCAGCAGCCAAGACTTTGGCCACAAACTACAGCCCCAGCATTTT	CASSQDFGHKLQPQHF
NA	TRBJ2-2	TRBV30	few	TGTGCCTGGAAGGGGAACAGGAACACCGGGGAGCTGTTTTTT	CAWKGNRNTGELFF
TRBD1	TRBJ1-1	TRBV2	NA	TGTGCCAGCAGTGATGGTGTGGGACAGGGGTCCTGGAACACTGAAGCTTTCTTT	CASSDGVGQGSWNTEAFF
NA	TRBJ2-7	TRBV2	NA	TGTGCCAGCAGTGATATGAGGCGGGCCCAGCAGTACTTC	CASSDMRRAQQYF
NA	TRBJ1-2	TRBV27	NA	TGTGCCAGCAGTTTGAGGGAGGACTATGGCTACACCTTC	CASSLREDYGYTF
NA	TRBJ2-7	TRBV5-1	NA	TGCGCCAGCAGCTTGGGGGGCAGCTCCTACGAGCAGTACTTC	CASSLGGSSYEQYF
NA	TRBJ2-7	TRBV6-1	NA	TGTGCCAGCAGCGTTACAGGGTCCTACGAGCAGTACTTC	CASSVTGSYEQYF
TRBD2	TRBJ2-2	TRBV2	NA	TGTGCCAGTACTACCGGGACTAGCGGTACCGGGGAGCTGTTTTTT	CASTTGTSGTGELFF
NA	TRBJ1-2	TRBV11-2	NA	TGTGCCAGCAGCTTAGGGGGGGCTAACTATGGCTACACCTTC	CASSLGGANYGYTF
TRBD1	TRBJ1-1	TRBV2	NA	TGTGCCAGCACCCTAGTCCCGGGACAGGGGACGGACACTGAAGCTTTCTTT	CASTLVPGQGTDTEAFF
NA	TRBJ2-7	TRBV10-3	few	TGTGCCATCTCCGCCGGGGTGAAGTCCCACGAGCAGTACTTC	CAISAGVKSHEQYF
TRBD2	TRBJ2-7	TRBV5-6	NA	TGTGCCAGCAGCTTGTTGACTAGCGGGATCTACGAGCAGTACTTC	CASSLLTSGIYEQYF
NA	TRBJ1-1	TRBV19	NA	TGTGCCAGCGGACACCTGAACACTGAAGCTTTCTTT	CASGHLNTEAFF
NA	TRBJ1-2	TRBV4-2	NA	TGTGCCAGCAGCCAAGCCGGGTCAGGGGTTGTATATGGCTACACCTTC	CASSQAGSGVVYGYTF
NA	TRBJ1-1	TRBV6-5	NA	TGTGCCAGCAGTCCCCCCGGAGGGCAGAACACTGAAGCTTTCTTT	CASSPPGGQNTEAFF
NA	TRBJ1-2	TRBV28	NA	TGTGCCAGCAGTTTAGGGCGGGGGGGCTATGGCTACACCTTC	CASSLGRGGYGYTF
NA	TRBJ1-2	TRBV19	NA	TGTGCCAGTAGTGCGGGAAGAGGACCGGGGCGCTATGGCTACACCTTC	CASSAGRGPGRYGYTF
NA	TRBJ1-4	TRBV4-1	NA	TGCGCCAGCAGCCAAGATGGGGAGGGGCCTCTAGGAAAACTGTTTTTT	CASSQDGEGPLGKLFF
TRBD1	TRBJ1-1	TRBV19	NA	TGTGCCAGTAGTGTACAGGGGACTGAAGCTTTCTTT	CASSVQGTEAFF
TRBD2	TRBJ2-6	TRBV4-2	NA	TGTGCCAGCAGCCAAGATCCACTAGCGGGAGGTGTGATAGTTGGTGGGGCCAACGTCCTGACTTTC	CASSQDPLAGGVIVGGANVLTF
TRBD2	TRBJ2-5	TRBV6-1	NA	TGTGCCAGCAGTGGGATACTAGCGGGAGTGCGGGAGACCCAGTACTTC	CASSGILAGVRETQYF
NA	TRBJ2-1	TRBV6-1	NA	TGTGCCAGCAGTGAAGTGTCTAGTTTCAATGAGCAGTTCTTC	CASSEVSSFNEQFF
NA	TRBJ1-2	TRBV2	few	TGTGCCAGCCGGGATTGGGTCAGCTATGGCTACACCTTC	CASRDWVSYGYTF
NA	TRBJ2-5	TRBV2	NA	TGTGCCAGCAGTGGACTCGATTCGACCCAGTACTTC	CASSGLDSTQYF